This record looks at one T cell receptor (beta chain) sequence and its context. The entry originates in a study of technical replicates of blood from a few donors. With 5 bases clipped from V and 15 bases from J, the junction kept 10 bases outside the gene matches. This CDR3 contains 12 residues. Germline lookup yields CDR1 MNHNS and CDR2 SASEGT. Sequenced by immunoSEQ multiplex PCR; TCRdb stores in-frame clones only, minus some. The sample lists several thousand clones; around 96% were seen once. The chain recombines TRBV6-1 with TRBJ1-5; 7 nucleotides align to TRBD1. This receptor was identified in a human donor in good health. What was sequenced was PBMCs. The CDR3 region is CASSKSTGIMHF. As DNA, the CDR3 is TGTGCCAGCAGTAAATCGACAGGGATAATGCATTTT.